The 5 T cell receptor beta chains below come from one sample, sequenced in a study of blood T cell repertoires in COVID-19. Clones were read by immunoSEQ multiplex PCR, and TCRdb kept only the in-frame ones, dropping some. This table holds 150,000 to 250,000 clones, around 82% found once. Material for sequencing was PBMCs or T cells enriched from blood (not recorded which). These receptors were taken from a man aged 35-49 years who had recovered from COVID-19.

The gene calls are TRBV29-1 and TRBJ1-3; tentatively, D is TRBD1 (5 bases). Trimming removed 3 bases from V and 1 base from J, with 10 bases in between. This CDR3 is 14 amino acids long. CDR1 and CDR2 (germline): SQVTM, ANQGSEA. CDR3 region: CSVEQGYSGNTIYF. The CDR3 bases are TGCAGCGTTGAGCAGGGATATTCTGGAAACACCATATATTTT.

This chain joins TRBV5-1 and TRBJ2-7; D is possibly TRBD2 (6 bases). The CDR3 has 17 residues. CDR1 SGHRS and CDR2 YFSETQ come from the germline V gene. V shed 0 bases and J shed 0 bases, with 16 bases lying between them. The CDR3 DNA follows: TGCGCCAGCAGCTTGGAAGTGACGGGGGTCGGCTCCTACGAGCAGTACTTC. This translates into CASSLEVTGVGSYEQYF.

V is TRBV7-6 and J is TRBJ1-1; TRBD1 matches at 8 bases. The CDR3 covers 15 residues. The germline gives CDR1 SGHVS, CDR2 FNYEAQ. J gave up 0 bases and V 6 bases, and 6 bases lay outside the gene matches. DNA of the CDR3: TGTGCCAGCAGTCCTGGGGGACAGGTGAACACTGAAGCTTTCTTT. This sequence encodes CASSPGGQVNTEAFF.

The V gene is TRBV5-1, the J gene TRBJ2-7, with 11 bases fitting TRBD2. Germline-derived CDR1 and CDR2 are SGHRS and YFSETQ. The junction had 4 bases not matched to a gene; V was cut back by 1 base and J by 1 base. The CDR3 spans 16 residues. The chain's CDR3 is CASSLTSGGLSYEQYF. The CDR3 DNA is TGCGCCAGCAGCTTGACTAGCGGGGGCCTTTCCTACGAGCAGTACTTC.

The CDR3 is CASSRWDRGHTIYF. CDR3 DNA: TGTGCCAGCAGCCGATGGGACAGGGGGCACACCATATATTTT. The rearrangement uses TRBV7-9 and TRBJ1-3, with 12 bases that match TRBD1. The V and J ends lost 5 bases and 8 bases, in that order; junction bases with no gene match: 4. The CDR3 length is 14 residues. Germline CDR1 is SEHNR and CDR2 is FQNEAQ (reference sequence).